This T cell receptor beta chain was obtained from a study of T cell repertoires in cytomegalovirus infection. Overall study: Epitope selection comprised recently identified HLA-C-restricted CMV epitopes and well-studied HLA-B-restricted CMV epitopes.

Study-level results: Dominating the ex vivo response were TCR beta clonotypes that were CMV-specific and HLA-C-restricted. The study identified carriers of CMV plus the relevant HLA from cumulative public TCR beta family frequency.

V lost 1 base and J lost 1; bases outside the gene matches: 10. This CDR3 spans 17 amino acids. The germline V gene encodes CDR1 SGHRS and CDR2 YFSETQ. Concerning this clonotype: Its antigen remains unidentified.

Using its own MiXCR run on the reads, TCRdb lists one record per CDR3 protein. The sample yields some 900,000 distinct CDR3 sequences, approximately 29% seen once. J is TRBJ1-1 and V is TRBV5-1; 7 bases line up with TRBD1. Sequencing used cultured CD8+ T cells from PBMCs, obtained from culture after CMV antigen stimulation. This receptor was obtained from a human donor in good health (CMV status not recorded). Some clones in this sample may be carry-over from other donors' samples. The CDR3 here is CASSLTDTGAKNTEAFF. The CDR3 nucleotides read TGCGCCAGCAGCTTGACTGACACAGGGGCGAAGAACACTGAAGCTTTCTTT.